Sequencing of this T cell receptor (beta chain) was carried out in a study of cytomegalovirus exposure and HLA in healthy donors. The wider study: Prior work identified 120 million or so unique TCR beta sequences in 150 million to 200 million T cells.

Only a few counts were recorded for this clone. Its antigen is as yet unknown. The PCR employed 60 Vbeta primers together with 13 Jbeta primers. Using immunoSEQ multiplex PCR, the repertoire was profiled, and TCRdb retains in-frame clones only, with some absent. The table includes about 140,000 clones, around 83% detected once. Study-level findings and limits: The authors later linked a missense DCLRE1C variant to TCR beta V- and J-gene trimming.

The clonotype originates from a man aged 40-49 years in good health and CMV-seropositive. Sequencing input: PBMCs.

In DNA form, the CDR3 reads TGTGCCAGCCGGCGACAGGGGGCAACCGGGACCGGGGAGCTGTTTTTT. Translation gives CASRRQGATGTGELFF. This chain connects TRBV5-6 to TRBJ2-2, with TRBD1 matching 10 bases. Per the germline V gene, CDR1 is SGHDT and CDR2 is YYEEEE. The CDR3 totals 16 residues. V lost 7 bases, J lost 5 bases, and 11 bases stayed unmatched.